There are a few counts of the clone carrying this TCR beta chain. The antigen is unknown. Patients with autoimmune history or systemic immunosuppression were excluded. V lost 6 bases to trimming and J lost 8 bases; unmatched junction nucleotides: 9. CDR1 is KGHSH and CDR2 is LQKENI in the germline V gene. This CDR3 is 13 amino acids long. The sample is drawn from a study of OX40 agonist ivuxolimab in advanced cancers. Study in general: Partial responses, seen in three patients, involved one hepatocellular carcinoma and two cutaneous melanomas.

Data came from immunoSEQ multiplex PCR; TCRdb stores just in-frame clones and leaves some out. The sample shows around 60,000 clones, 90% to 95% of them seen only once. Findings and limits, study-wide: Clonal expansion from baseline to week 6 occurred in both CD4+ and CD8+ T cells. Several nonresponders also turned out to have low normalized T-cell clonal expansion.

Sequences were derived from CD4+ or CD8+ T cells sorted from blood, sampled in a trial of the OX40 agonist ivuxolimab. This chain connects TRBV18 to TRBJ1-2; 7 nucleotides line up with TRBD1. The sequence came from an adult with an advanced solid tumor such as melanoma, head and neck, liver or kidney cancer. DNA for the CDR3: TGTGCCAGCTCCCCAACAGGGGAGGGAGGCTACACCTTC. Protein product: CASSPTGEGGYTF.